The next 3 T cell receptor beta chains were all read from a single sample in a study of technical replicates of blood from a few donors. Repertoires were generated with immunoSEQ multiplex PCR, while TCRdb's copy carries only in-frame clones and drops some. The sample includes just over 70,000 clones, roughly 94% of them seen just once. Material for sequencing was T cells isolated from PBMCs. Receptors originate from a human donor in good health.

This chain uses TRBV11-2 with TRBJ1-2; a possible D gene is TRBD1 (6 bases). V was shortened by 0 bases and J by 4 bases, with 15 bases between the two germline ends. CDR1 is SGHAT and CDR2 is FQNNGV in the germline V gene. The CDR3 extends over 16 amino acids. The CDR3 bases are TGTGCCAGCAGCTTAGAGTATTCAGGGGCTGCCTATGGCTACACCTTC. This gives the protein CASSLEYSGAAYGYTF.

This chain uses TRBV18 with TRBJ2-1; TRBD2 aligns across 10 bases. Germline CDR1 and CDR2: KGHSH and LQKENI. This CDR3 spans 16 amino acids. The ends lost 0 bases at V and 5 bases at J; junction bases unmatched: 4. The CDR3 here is CASSPPFTSGNNEQFF. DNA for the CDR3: TGTGCCAGCTCACCACCATTCACTAGCGGGAACAATGAGCAGTTCTTC.

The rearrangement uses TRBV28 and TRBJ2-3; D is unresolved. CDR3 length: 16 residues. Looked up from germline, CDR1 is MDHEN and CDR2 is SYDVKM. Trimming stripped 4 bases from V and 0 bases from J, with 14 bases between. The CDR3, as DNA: TGTGCCAGCAGTTCCCCCCGAGGATTTAGCACAGATACGCAGTATTTT. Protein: CASSSPRGFSTDTQYF. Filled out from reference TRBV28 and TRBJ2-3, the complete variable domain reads DVKVTQSSRYLVKRTGEKVFLECVQDMDHENMFWYRQDPGLGLRLIYFSYDVKMKEKGDIPEGYSVSREKKERFSLILESASTNQTSMYLCASSSPRGFSTDTQYFGPGTRLTVL.